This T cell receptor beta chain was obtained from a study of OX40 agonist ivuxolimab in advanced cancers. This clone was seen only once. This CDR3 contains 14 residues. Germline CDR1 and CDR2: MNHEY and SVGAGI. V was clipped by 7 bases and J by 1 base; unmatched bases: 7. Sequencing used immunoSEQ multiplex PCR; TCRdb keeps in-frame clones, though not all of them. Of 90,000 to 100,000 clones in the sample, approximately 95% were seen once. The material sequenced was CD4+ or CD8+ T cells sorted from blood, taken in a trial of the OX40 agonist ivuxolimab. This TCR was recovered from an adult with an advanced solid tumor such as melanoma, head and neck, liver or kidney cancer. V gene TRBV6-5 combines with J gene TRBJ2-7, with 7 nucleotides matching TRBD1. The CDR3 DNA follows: TGTGCCAGCAATAGACAGGGTTCTTCCTACGAGCAGTACTTC. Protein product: CASNRQGSSYEQYF.